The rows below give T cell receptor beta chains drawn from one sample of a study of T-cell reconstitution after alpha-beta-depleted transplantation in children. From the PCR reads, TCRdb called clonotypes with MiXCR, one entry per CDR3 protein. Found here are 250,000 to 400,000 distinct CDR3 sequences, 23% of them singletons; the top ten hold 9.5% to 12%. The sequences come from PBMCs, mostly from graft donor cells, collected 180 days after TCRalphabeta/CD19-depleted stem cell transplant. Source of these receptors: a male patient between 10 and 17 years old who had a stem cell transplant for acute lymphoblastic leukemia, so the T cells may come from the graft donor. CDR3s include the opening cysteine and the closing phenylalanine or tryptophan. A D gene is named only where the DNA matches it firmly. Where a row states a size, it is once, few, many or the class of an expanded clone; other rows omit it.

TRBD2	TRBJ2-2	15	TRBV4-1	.	CASSRDWGGTGELFF	TGCGCCAGCAGCCGAGATTGGGGGGGTACCGGGGAGCTGTTTTTT
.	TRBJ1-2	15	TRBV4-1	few	CASSQYTSEGYGYTF	TGCGCCAGCAGCCAATATACTTCCGAGGGTTATGGCTACACCTTC
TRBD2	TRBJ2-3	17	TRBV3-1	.	CASSLTPGLAGTDTQYF	TGTGCCAGCAGCCTAACCCCGGGACTAGCAGGCACAGATACGCAGTATTTT
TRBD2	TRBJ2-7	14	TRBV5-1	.	CASSLRAGVHEQYF	TGCGCCAGCAGCCTACGGGCGGGAGTCCACGAGCAGTACTTC
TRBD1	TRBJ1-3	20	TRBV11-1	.	CASSSHLRGGQGESGNTIYF	TGTGCCAGCAGCTCGCACCTTAGAGGGGGACAGGGAGAGTCTGGAAACACCATATATTTT
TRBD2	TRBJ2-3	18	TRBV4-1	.	CASSQVWASGVRTDTQYF	TGCGCCAGCAGCCAAGTCTGGGCTAGCGGGGTTCGCACAGATACGCAGTATTTT
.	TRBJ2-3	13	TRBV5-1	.	CASKGGSTDTQYF	TGCGCCAGCAAGGGAGGTAGCACAGATACGCAGTATTTT
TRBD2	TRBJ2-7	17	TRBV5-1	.	CASSITWPSGRADEQYF	TGCGCCAGCAGCATAACATGGCCTAGCGGGAGGGCCGACGAGCAGTACTTC
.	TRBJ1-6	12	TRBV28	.	CASTAYNSPLHF	TGTGCCTCAACGGCCTATAATTCACCCCTCCACTTT
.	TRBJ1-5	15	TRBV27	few	CASSSTPLQGQPQHF	TGTGCCAGCAGTTCGACTCCTTTACAGGGTCAGCCCCAGCATTTT
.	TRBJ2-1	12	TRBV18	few	CASSPSRGNKFF	TGTGCCAGCTCACCATCCAGGGGTAATAAGTTCTTC
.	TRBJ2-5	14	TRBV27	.	CASSHRATQETQYF	TGTGCCAGCAGCCACAGGGCTACCCAAGAGACCCAGTACTTC
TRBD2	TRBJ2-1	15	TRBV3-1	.	CASSQGTSRYNEQFF	TGTGCCAGCAGCCAAGGGACTAGTCGCTACAATGAGCAGTTCTTC
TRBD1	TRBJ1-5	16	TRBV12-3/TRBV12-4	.	CASRSGGSYSNQPQHF	TGTGCCAGCAGGTCAGGGGGTAGTTATAGCAATCAGCCCCAGCATTTT
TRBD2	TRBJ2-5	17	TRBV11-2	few	CASSLNQGGRSRETQYF	TGTGCCAGCAGCTTAAATCAAGGCGGGAGATCGCGGGAGACCCAGTACTTC
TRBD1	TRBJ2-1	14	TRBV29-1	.	CSVDGTGRVNEQFF	TGCAGCGTTGATGGGACAGGGAGGGTCAATGAGCAGTTCTTC
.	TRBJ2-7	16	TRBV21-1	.	CASSKLGGRSSYEQYF	TGTGCCAGCAGCAAATTAGGCGGGAGGAGCTCCTACGAGCAGTACTTC
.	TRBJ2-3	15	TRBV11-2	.	CASSPGGLPKNTQYF	TGTGCCAGCAGCCCCGGCGGACTACCGAAAAATACGCAGTATTTT
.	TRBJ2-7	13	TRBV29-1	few	CSVGGGPSYEQYF	TGCAGCGTTGGGGGTGGCCCAAGCTACGAGCAGTACTTC
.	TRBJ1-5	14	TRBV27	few	CASSLFLSAQPQHF	TGTGCCAGCAGTTTATTTTTATCGGCTCAGCCCCAGCATTTT
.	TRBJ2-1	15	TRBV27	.	CASKGIGARWGEQFF	TGTGCCAGCAAGGGAATAGGCGCTCGCTGGGGTGAGCAGTTCTTC
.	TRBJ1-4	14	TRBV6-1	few	CASYTLATNEKLFF	TGTGCCAGTTATACTCTTGCAACTAATGAAAAACTGTTTTTT
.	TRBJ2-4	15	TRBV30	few	CAWSRQGLAKNIQYF	TGTGCCTGGAGTAGGCAGGGGCTAGCCAAAAACATTCAGTACTTC
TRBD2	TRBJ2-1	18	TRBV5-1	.	CASSLASRSGRSYNEQFF	TGCGCCAGCAGCTTGGCCTCTCGTAGCGGGAGGTCCTACAATGAGCAGTTCTTC
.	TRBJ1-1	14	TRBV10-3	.	CAISEFLGDTEAFF	TGTGCCATCAGTGAGTTTCTGGGGGATACTGAAGCTTTCTTT
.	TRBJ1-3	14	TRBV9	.	CASSVAVVGNTIYF	TGTGCCAGCAGCGTAGCGGTAGTTGGAAACACCATATATTTT
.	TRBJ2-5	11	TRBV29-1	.	CSGGKRETQYF	TGCAGCGGTGGTAAGAGGGAGACCCAGTACTTC
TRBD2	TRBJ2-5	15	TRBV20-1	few	CSVLSGRTYQETQYF	TGCAGTGTTCTCAGCGGGAGGACGTACCAAGAGACCCAGTACTTC
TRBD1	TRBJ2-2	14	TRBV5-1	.	CASSRPTGAGELFF	TGCGCCAGCAGCCGACCGACAGGGGCCGGGGAGCTGTTTTTT
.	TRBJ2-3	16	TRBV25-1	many	CASSESGSLITDTQYF	TGTGCCAGCAGTGAATCCGGCTCCTTAATAACAGATACGCAGTATTTT
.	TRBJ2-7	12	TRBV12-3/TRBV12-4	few	CASSSLLVRQYF	TGTGCCAGCAGTTCTCTTCTTGTCAGGCAGTACTTC
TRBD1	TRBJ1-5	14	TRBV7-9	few	CASSTDRDNQPQHF	TGTGCCAGCAGTACCGACAGGGACAATCAGCCCCAGCATTTT
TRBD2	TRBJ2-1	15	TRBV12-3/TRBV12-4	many	CASTPGLAGYNEQFF	TGTGCCAGCACACCGGGACTAGCGGGATACAATGAGCAGTTCTTC
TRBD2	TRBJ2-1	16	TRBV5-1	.	CASSRQAGVRDNEQFF	TGCGCCAGCAGCCGACAAGCGGGAGTGAGAGATAATGAGCAGTTCTTC
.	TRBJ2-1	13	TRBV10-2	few	CASRGPPGNEQFF	TGCGCCAGCAGGGGCCCCCCGGGGAATGAGCAGTTCTTC
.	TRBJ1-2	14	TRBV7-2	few	CASSPQINGYGYTF	TGTGCCAGCAGCCCGCAGATAAACGGCTATGGCTACACCTTC
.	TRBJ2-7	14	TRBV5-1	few	CASSEGRLSYEQYF	TGCGCCAGCAGCGAGGGACGGCTCTCCTACGAGCAGTACTTC
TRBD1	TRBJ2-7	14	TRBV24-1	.	CATSDSGQGAEQYF	TGTGCCACCAGTGATTCGGGACAGGGGGCTGAGCAGTACTTC
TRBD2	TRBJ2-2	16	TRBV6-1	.	CASSVGLAVFTGELFF	TGTGCCAGCAGTGTGGGACTAGCGGTTTTCACCGGGGAGCTGTTTTTT
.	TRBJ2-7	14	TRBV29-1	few	CSVWLGVSSYEQYF	TGCAGCGTTTGGTTAGGAGTCTCCTCCTACGAGCAGTACTTC
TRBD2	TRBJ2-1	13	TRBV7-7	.	CASSWSGDNEQFF	TGTGCCAGCAGCTGGAGCGGGGACAATGAGCAGTTCTTC
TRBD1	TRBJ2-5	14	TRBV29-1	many	CSVEDATGVETQYF	TGCAGCGTTGAAGACGCGACAGGGGTGGAGACCCAGTACTTC
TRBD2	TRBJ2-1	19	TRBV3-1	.	CASSQAASGRSTSYNEQFF	TGTGCCAGCAGCCAAGCGGCTAGCGGGAGAAGTACGTCCTACAATGAGCAGTTCTTC
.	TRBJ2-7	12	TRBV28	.	CASQVNPTEQYF	TGTGCCAGCCAAGTCAACCCTACGGAGCAGTACTTC
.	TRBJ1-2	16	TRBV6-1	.	CASSEARRGKNYGYTF	TGTGCCAGCAGTGAAGCAAGACGGGGGAAAAACTATGGCTACACCTTC
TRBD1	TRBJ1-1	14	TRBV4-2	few	CASSQVTGGTEAFF	TGTGCCAGCAGCCAAGTAACAGGGGGGACTGAAGCTTTCTTT
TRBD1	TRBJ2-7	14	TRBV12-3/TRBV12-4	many	CASRRQGHFYEQYF	TGTGCCAGCAGACGACAGGGCCACTTCTACGAGCAGTACTTC
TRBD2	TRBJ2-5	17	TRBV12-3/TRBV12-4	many	CASSSRTSGGAGETQYF	TGTGCCAGCAGTTCCCGGACTAGCGGGGGGGCCGGGGAGACCCAGTACTTC
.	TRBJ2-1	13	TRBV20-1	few	CSARTTDSDEQFF	TGCAGTGCCCGAACCACGGACTCAGATGAGCAGTTCTTC
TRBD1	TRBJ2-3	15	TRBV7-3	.	CASSFGTGAADTQYF	TGTGCCAGCAGCTTCGGGACAGGGGCGGCAGATACGCAGTATTTT
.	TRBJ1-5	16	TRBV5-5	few	CASSLRGGPAYQPQHF	TGTGCCAGCAGCTTGAGGGGGGGACCCGCTTATCAGCCCCAGCATTTT
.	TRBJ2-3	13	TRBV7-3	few	CASSLGPPDTQYF	TGTGCCAGCAGCTTAGGGCCCCCAGATACGCAGTATTTT